This record concerns one TCR beta chain sequence. Its antigen is unknown. Using immunoSEQ multiplex PCR, the repertoire was profiled, and TCRdb retains in-frame clones only, with some absent. The sample lists around 37,000 clones, less than 85% seen once, with 2.5% to 3% in the top ten. The data belong to a study of T cell clonotyping in hematopoietic cell transplantation. Overall study context: Cytoreduction preceded collection of pretransplant recipient samples.

The CDR3 runs to 14 residues. CDR1 and CDR2 from the germline V gene are LNHDA and SQIVND (reference sequence). The J segment lost 5 bases and the V segment lost 4 bases, leaving 5 bases of the junction unmatched. Study results and caveats: At the given depth, recipient repertoires were over 95% de novo clonotypes.

As for time point: recipient sample about 28 days before transplant, after cytoreduction. Blood collection times were about day -28 and days 30, 100, 180 posttransplant. This receptor was taken from a man in his 60s with acute myeloid leukemia. Some clones in this sample may be carry-over from other donors' samples. The sequencing used peripheral blood mononuclear cells, collected before stem cell transplant. The V and J genes are TRBV19 and TRBJ2-7, with TRBD1 matching over 10 bases. The CDR3 DNA is TGTGCCAGTAGTACGACAGGGGGCCGTCACGAGCAGTACTTC. This codes for CASSTTGGRHEQYF.